This TCR beta chain emerged from a study of blood T cells in healthy people across ages (dated by TCRdb to 2015 to 2017). Looking at the study overall: In model experiments, template switching captured roughly one uniquely barcoded TCR beta cDNA molecule for every two T cells. The donors were split into four age groups: young (average 16 years), middle-aged (about 40), aged (more than 55) and long-lived (approximately 80). Donors of different ages were randomly distributed across sequencing lanes to avoid experimental bias. Using the same blood draw, the study looked at two additional independent replicas of 1 million unique cDNA reads for two donors, one aged 18 to 29 and the other aged 80 or older. The study measured age-related changes in TCR beta repertoire diversity using deep sequencing normalized with unique cDNA molecular identifiers.

Library preparation used 5' RACE. The run used an Illumina HiSeq 2500. A second PCR of 7 to 11 cycles was performed with a sample-barcoded 5' primer and a J-beta primer mix. A unique molecular identifier was introduced onto each TCR beta cDNA molecule by a template-switch 5' adaptor carrying 12 random nucleotides. At least 2.5 million CDR3-containing paired-end reads were obtained from each sample. The Mint cDNA synthesis kit, primed by a TRBC-specific oligonucleotide, was used to synthesize first-strand cDNA from all RNA. All cDNA was treated with uracil-DNA glycosylase and then went through a first 18-cycle PCR with the universal primers M1SS and BC2_uni_R. The authors processed their data as follows. For normalization, 1 million high-quality reads, each with a distinct molecular identifier, were randomly selected from each sample. Instead of being binned into consensus sequences, reads that shared molecular identifiers were thrown out. MiTCR, run with a Q25 quality threshold and the strictest error-elimination algorithm, handled CDR3 identification, clonotype clustering and error correction. A nonparametric unseen species model with Euler transformation was used to estimate lower-bound total TCR beta diversity. Starting from the raw public reads, TCRdb applied fastp trimming at Q25, assembled clones with MiXCR and retained in-frame beta chains. Rows with one shared CDR3 protein collapse into an entry with the most common genes and DNA. These V and J calls are TCRdb output, not the study's own analysis. This sample is represented by about 800,000 distinct CDR3 sequences; roughly 60% of them were singletons. Around 20% of the sample lies in the top ten.

Broad study findings and their caveats: Estimates of total diversity based on one million sequenced T cells were considered lower bounds and underestimates. As age increased, observed TCR beta diversity per million T cells dropped in a roughly linear way, and a significant reduction was already evident by age roughly 40. There was a strong correlation between observed TCR beta diversity and the percentage of naive T cells measured by flow cytometry. Compared with the aged group, more naive CD4+ T cells, fewer expanded clones and increased TCR diversity were shown by the long-lived group, suggesting age selection. Because donor CMV infection status was unknown, age-related changes in expanded clonotypes were potentially confounded. Conclusive comparison of naive and antigen-experienced compartments was prevented by the profiling of bulk unsorted PBMCs.

Concerning this clonotype itself: Its antigen is still unknown. One base away there is no much larger clone; base qualities are not given.

CDR1 LGHNA and CDR2 YNFKEQ were looked up in the germline V gene. The CDR3 runs 16 amino acids, cysteine and phenylalanine included. Of the read, only the CDR3 DNA is kept; its 48 bases are in frame from base 1. The V and J ends are trimmed by 0 bases and 3 bases, leaving 15 bases between them. The approximately 39 donors, aged about 6 to 95 years, were systemically healthy Caucasian individuals from Russia. Ten milliliters of peripheral blood were drawn from each donor into EDTA-treated Vacutainer tubes. Ficoll-Paque density-gradient centrifugation was used to isolate PBMCs, with at least 6.5 million per sample. Trizol reagent was used to extract total RNA from the PBMCs, yielding at least 6 micrograms per sample. For every donor, an aliquot of PBMCs went through flow cytometry to measure the percentages of naive CD45RAhigh/CD27high T cells.

The receptor chain draws on TRBV4-2 and TRBJ2-7; TRBD2 is perhaps the D gene, given 5 matching bases. The TCR comes from a man younger than 40 in good health. The sample consisted of blood. The CDR3 reads CASSQDGSREGYEQYF. The DNA reads TGTGCCAGCAGCCAAGATGGGTCCCGGGAAGGCTACGAGCAGTACTTC.